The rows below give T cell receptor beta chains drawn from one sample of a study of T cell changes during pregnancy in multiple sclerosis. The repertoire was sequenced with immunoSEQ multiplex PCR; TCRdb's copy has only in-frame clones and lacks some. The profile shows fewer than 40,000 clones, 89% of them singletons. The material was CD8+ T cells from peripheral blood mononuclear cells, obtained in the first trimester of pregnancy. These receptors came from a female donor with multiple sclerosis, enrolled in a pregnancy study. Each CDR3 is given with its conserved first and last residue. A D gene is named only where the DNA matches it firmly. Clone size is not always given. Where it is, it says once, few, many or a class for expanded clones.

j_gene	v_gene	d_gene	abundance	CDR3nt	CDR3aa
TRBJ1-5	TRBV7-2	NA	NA	TGTGCCAGCAGCTTAGGTGGGGGGGTCAATCAGCCCCAGCATTTT	CASSLGGGVNQPQHF
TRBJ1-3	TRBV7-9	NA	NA	TGTGCCAGCAGCCCGAGATCCACTTGGTTTTGGGGCTCGATATATTTT	CASSPRSTWFWGSIYF
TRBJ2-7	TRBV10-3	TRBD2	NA	TGTGCCATCAGTGTTGAAAGCGGGAGTTACGAGCAGTACTTC	CAISVESGSYEQYF
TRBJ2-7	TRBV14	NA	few	TGTGCCAGCAGCCAAATGGGAGGCCACGAGCAGTACTTC	CASSQMGGHEQYF
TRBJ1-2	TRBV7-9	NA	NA	TGTGCCAGCAGCTATTCCGGATACAGGGATAGCGTGGATGGCTACACCTTC	CASSYSGYRDSVDGYTF
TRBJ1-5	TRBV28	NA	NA	TGTGCCAGCAGTTTAAGGGGGTGGCCCCAGCATTTT	CASSLRGWPQHF
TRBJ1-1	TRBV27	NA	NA	TGTGCCAGCAGTTTATCGGTGGACAGCATGAACACTGAAGCTTTCTTT	CASSLSVDSMNTEAFF
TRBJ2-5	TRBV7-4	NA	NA	TGTGCCAGCAGCATGGCATCTCAAGAGACCCAGTACTTC	CASSMASQETQYF
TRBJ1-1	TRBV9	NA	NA	TGTGCCAGCAGCGTAGGGCGGATGAACACTGAAGCTTTCTTT	CASSVGRMNTEAFF
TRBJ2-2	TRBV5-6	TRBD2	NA	TGTGCCAGCAGCTTGGAGGAGCGGGGGGGCACCGGGGAGCTGTTTTTT	CASSLEERGGTGELFF
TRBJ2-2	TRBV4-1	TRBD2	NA	TGCGCCAGCAGCCAGAGTGGACTAGCGGGAGCCACCGGGGAGCTGTTTTTT	CASSQSGLAGATGELFF
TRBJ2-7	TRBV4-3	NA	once	TGCGCCAGCAGCCAAGGGACAAACTCCTACGAGCAGTACTTC	CASSQGTNSYEQYF
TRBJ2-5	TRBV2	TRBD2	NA	TGTGCCAGCAGCTCAGGACTAGCGGGAGGTCCTATCGGGACCCAGTACTTC	CASSSGLAGGPIGTQYF
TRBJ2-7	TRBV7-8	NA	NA	TGTGCCAGCAGCGCGACAGGGATGGCGGGGGGAACCTACGAGCAGTACTTC	CASSATGMAGGTYEQYF
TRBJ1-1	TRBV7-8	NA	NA	TGTGCCAGCAGCTTAGATGCGGGCGGTGAAGCTTTCTTT	CASSLDAGGEAFF
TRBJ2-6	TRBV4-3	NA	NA	TGCGCCAGCAGCCACGGGTGGGGGACAGCGGGTGTGGAGTCTGGGGCCAACGTCCTGACTTTC	CASSHGWGTAGVESGANVLTF
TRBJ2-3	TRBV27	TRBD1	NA	TGTGCCAGCAGTCCTCACCCCAAGATCAGGGGGGATACGCAGTATTTT	CASSPHPKIRGDTQYF
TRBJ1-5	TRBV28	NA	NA	TGTGCCAGCAGTCCCCCCTCTATACAGGTTGTCCTTTGGGAACAGCCCCAGCATTTT	CASSPPSIQVVLWEQPQHF
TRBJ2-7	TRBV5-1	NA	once	TGCGCCAGCAGCTTTAGTGGCGGAACCTACGAGCAGTACTTC	CASSFSGGTYEQYF
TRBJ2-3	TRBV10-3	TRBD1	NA	TGTGCCACAACCCGGGACAGGGAGGATACGCAGTATTTT	CATTRDREDTQYF
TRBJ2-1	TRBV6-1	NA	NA	TGTGCCAGCAGGCGGAGCGACTACAATGAGCAGTTCTTC	CASRRSDYNEQFF
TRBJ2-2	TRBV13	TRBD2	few	TGTGCCAGCAGTCCCGAAGCGGGAATAAGTTTCCGTGAGCTGTTTTTT	CASSPEAGISFRELFF
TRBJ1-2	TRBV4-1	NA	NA	TGCGCCAGCAGCCAAAAACAGGGCCATAACTATGGCTACACCTTC	CASSQKQGHNYGYTF
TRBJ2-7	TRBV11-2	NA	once	TGTGCCAGCAGCTTAGGAGCGCTCGGCGAGCAGTACTTC	CASSLGALGEQYF
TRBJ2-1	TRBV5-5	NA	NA	TGTGCCAGCAGCTCCACAGGGTATGAGCAGTTCTTC	CASSSTGYEQFF
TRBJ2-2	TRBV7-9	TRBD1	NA	TGTGCCAGCAGCGACACAGGGGGCTATGGCACCGGGGAGCTGTTTTTT	CASSDTGGYGTGELFF
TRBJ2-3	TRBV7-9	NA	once	TGTGCCAGCAGCTACCGGGTCCCCATCACAGATACGCAGTATTTT	CASSYRVPITDTQYF
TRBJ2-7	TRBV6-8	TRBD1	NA	TGTGCCAGCTTTTCCCGGGACAGGGCCTACGAGCAGTACTTC	CASFSRDRAYEQYF
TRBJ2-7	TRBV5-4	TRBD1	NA	TGTGCCAGCAGTTACCGGGACAGGGTCTACGAGCAGTACTTC	CASSYRDRVYEQYF
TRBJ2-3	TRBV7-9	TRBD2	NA	TGTGCCAGCAGCTTAGAACTAGCGGGACCCACAGATACGCAGTATTTT	CASSLELAGPTDTQYF
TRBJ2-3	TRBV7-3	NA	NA	TGTGCCAGCAGCTTAACTGGCTCTAGCACAGATACGCAGTATTTT	CASSLTGSSTDTQYF
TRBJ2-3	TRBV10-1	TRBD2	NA	TGCGCCAGCAGTGACCAGCGGGAGAGGACAGATACGCAGTATTTT	CASSDQRERTDTQYF
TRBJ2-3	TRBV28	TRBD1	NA	TGTGCCAGCAGTTTAACAGGGGCCACAGATACGCAGTATTTT	CASSLTGATDTQYF
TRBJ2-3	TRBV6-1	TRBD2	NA	TGTGCCAGCGAAGGCTCGCACGGGGGGGCAGATACGCAGTATTTT	CASEGSHGGADTQYF
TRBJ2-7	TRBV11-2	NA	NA	TGTGCCAGCAGCTTCGATCAGTCCTACGAGCAGTACTTC	CASSFDQSYEQYF
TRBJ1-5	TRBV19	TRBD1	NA	TGTGCCAGTAGACCCCGGACAGGGGTCAATCAGCCCCAGCATTTT	CASRPRTGVNQPQHF
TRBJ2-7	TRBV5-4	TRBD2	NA	TGTGCCAGCAGCCTTGGGCCGGGACTAGTTAGAAGTGAGCAGTACTTC	CASSLGPGLVRSEQYF
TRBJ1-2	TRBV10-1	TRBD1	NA	TGCGCCAGCAGTGACCGACACCGGGGACAGGGGGCTGAGTATGGCTACACCTTC	CASSDRHRGQGAEYGYTF
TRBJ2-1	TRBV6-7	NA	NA	TGTGCCAGCATTCCCCGGGAGCTTCACCATGAGCAGTTCTTC	CASIPRELHHEQFF
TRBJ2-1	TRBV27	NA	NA	TGTGCCAGCAGTTTATCCAGCGGCAATGAGCAGTTCTTC	CASSLSSGNEQFF
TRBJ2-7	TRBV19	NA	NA	TGTGCCAGTAACCTCCCGGGGGGCCTCGACGAGCAGTACTTC	CASNLPGGLDEQYF
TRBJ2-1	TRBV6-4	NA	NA	TGTGCCAGCAGTGACTCGGAGCAGAATGAGCAGTTCTTC	CASSDSEQNEQFF
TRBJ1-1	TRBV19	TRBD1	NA	TGTGCCAGTAGTACACACCCCCATATAAAGACAGGGGAGAAGAATAACACTGAAGCTTTCTTT	CASSTHPHIKTGEKNNTEAFF
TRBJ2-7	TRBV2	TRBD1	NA	TGTGCCAGCAGTGAAGGACAGGGTGGCCCCTACGAGCAGTACTTC	CASSEGQGGPYEQYF
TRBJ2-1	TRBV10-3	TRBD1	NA	TGTGCCATCAGTGAGTCGAGGACAGGGTCCGATGAGCAGTTCTTC	CAISESRTGSDEQFF
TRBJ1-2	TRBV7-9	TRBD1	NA	TGTGCCAGCACGGGACAGAGGACATACTATGGCTACACCTTC	CASTGQRTYYGYTF
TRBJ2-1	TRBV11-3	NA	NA	TGTGCCAGCAGCTTAGCTGGGCTCGCCAATGAGCAGTTCTTC	CASSLAGLANEQFF
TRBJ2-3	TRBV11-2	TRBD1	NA	TGTGCCAGCAGCTCCCCGACAGGGGGCACAGATACGCAGTATTTT	CASSSPTGGTDTQYF
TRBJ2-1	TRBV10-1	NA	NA	TGCGCCAGCAGTTCCGACAATGAGCAGTTCTTC	CASSSDNEQFF
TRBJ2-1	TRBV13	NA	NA	TGTGCCAGCAGCACCCCCAGGAATGAGCAGTTCTTC	CASSTPRNEQFF
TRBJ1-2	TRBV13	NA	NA	TGTGCCAGCAGCGCCCGGACGAGGGATGGCTACACCTTC	CASSARTRDGYTF
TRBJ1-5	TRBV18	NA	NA	TGTGCCAGCTCACCAAATAAGACCGGGCGGAACAGGCGGAATCAGCCCCAGCATTTT	CASSPNKTGRNRRNQPQHF
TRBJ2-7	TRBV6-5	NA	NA	TGTGCCAGCAGTTACTCGAACGGGGGAGGAAGCGAGCAGTACTTC	CASSYSNGGGSEQYF
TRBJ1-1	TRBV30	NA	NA	TGTGCCTGGAGTTTGGGCACGAACACTGAAGCTTTCTTT	CAWSLGTNTEAFF
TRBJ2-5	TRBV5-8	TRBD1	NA	TGTGCCAGCAGCTTGAGGGACAGCCCAAGGACCCAGTACTTC	CASSLRDSPRTQYF
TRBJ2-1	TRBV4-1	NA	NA	TGCGCCAGCAGCCAGAGAGCGTTTTACAATGAGCAGTTCTTC	CASSQRAFYNEQFF
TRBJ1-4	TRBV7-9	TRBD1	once	TGTGCCAGCAGCTTATTTTCTGGACAGGGGTCGTATCCTAATGAAAAACTGTTTTTT	CASSLFSGQGSYPNEKLFF
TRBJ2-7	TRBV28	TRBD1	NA	TGTGCCAGCAGTTTCAGGACAGGGAGGAAGGGCGAGCAGTACTTC	CASSFRTGRKGEQYF
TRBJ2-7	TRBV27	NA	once	TGTGCCAGCAGTTTAAGGCAAGGGGTTGGGGAGCAGTACTTC	CASSLRQGVGEQYF